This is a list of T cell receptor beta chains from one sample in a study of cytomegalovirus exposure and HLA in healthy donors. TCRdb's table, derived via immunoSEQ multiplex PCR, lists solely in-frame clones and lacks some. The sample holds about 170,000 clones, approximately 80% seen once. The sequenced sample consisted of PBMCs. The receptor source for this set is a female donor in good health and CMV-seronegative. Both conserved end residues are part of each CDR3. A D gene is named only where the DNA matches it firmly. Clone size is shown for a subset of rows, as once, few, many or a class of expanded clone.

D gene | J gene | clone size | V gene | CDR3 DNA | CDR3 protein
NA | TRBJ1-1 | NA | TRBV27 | TGTGCCAGCACCAAAGAAGGGAAGCGGAGTAGAGGCACTGAAGCTTTCTTT | CASTKEGKRSRGTEAFF
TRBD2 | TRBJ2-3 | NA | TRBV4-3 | TGCGCCAGCAGCCAAGATAGCGGGAGGGTTCCAGATACGCAGTATTTT | CASSQDSGRVPDTQYF
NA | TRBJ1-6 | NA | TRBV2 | TGTGCCAGCAGCTTCCTCGGAGGCGGCTCACCCCTCCACTTT | CASSFLGGGSPLHF
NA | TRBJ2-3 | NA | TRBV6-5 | TGTGCCAGCAGCGAGACACCCGATACGCAGTATTTT | CASSETPDTQYF
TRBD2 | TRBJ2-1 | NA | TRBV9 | TGTGCCAGCAGCGCCCCTACAGGGACTAGCGGGAGAGGGACCTACAATGAGCAGTTCTTC | CASSAPTGTSGRGTYNEQFF
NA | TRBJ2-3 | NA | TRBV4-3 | TGCGCCAGCAGCCGACTACTCGCAGATACGCAGTATTTT | CASSRLLADTQYF
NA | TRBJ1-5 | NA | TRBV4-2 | TGTGCCAGCAGCCAAGATCAGGTCCAGCCCCAGCATTTT | CASSQDQVQPQHF
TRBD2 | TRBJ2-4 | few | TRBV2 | TGTGCCAGCAGTGAAGCGCACGTAGCGGGGGTCATTCAGTACTTC | CASSEAHVAGVIQYF
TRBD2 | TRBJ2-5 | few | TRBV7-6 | TGTGCCAGCAGCCCGAGCGGGATCTGGGGGGAGACCCAGTACTTC | CASSPSGIWGETQYF
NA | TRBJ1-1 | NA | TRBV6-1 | TGTGCCAGCAGTCTTACCCTCGCGGCTACCACTGAAGCTTTCTTT | CASSLTLAATTEAFF
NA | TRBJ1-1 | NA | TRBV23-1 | TGCGCCAGCATTCGGGGAATGGGTCCTGAAGCTTTCTTT | CASIRGMGPEAFF
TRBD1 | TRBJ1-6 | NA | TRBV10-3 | TGTGCCATCAAGCGAGGGGGCGCAGGTTCACCCCTCCACTTT | CAIKRGGAGSPLHF
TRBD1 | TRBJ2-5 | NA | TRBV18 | TGTGCCAGCTCAGTGAAAGGGACAGCCGCGGAGACCCAGTACTTC | CASSVKGTAAETQYF
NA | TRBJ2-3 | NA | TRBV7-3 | TGTGCCAGCAGCCCGACGACACCCCACACAGATACGCAGTATTTT | CASSPTTPHTDTQYF
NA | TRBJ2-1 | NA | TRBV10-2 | TGCGCCAGCAGTGAGACGGGGCGGGGGCCTTACAATGAGCAGTTCTTC | CASSETGRGPYNEQFF
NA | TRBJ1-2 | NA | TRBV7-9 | TGTGCCAGCAGCTCCGTGGGGACCCAGGGGAACTATGGCTACACCTTC | CASSSVGTQGNYGYTF
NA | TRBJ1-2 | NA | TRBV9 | TGTGCCAGCAGCGACGTTGTTTCGGGGGTGTATGGCTACACCTTC | CASSDVVSGVYGYTF
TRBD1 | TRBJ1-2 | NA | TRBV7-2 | TGTGCCAGCAGCCCTCAGGGACAGACCTATGGCTACACCTTC | CASSPQGQTYGYTF
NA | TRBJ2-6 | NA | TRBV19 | TGTGCCACCAGGTTTGGTGGGGCCAACGTCCTGACTTTC | CATRFGGANVLTF
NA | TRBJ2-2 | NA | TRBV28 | TGTGCCAGCAGTTTCGGGTGGCAGGGCACCACCGGGGAGCTGTTTTTT | CASSFGWQGTTGELFF
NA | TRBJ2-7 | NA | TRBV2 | TGTGCATTCACAGGCGCTCGGAACGAGCAGTACTTC | CAFTGARNEQYF
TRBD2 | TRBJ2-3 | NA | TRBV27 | TGTGCCAGCAGTTTACGGGCTAGCGGGGTCACAGATACGCAGTATTTT | CASSLRASGVTDTQYF
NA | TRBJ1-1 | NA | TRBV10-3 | TGTGCCATCAGTGAGTCCGCGGGCCATGAAGCTTTCTTT | CAISESAGHEAFF
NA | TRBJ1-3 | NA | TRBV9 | TGTGCCAGCAGCGTAGGGAGCTCTGGAAACACCATATATTTT | CASSVGSSGNTIYF
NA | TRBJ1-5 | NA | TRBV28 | TGTGCCAGCAGAAACAGGGTTAGCAATCAGCCCCAGCATTTT | CASRNRVSNQPQHF
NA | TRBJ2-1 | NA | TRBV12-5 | TGTGCTAGTGGTTTAGGCCGAGCGAGCTCCTACAATGAGCAGTTCTTC | CASGLGRASSYNEQFF
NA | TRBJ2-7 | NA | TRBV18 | TGTGCCAGCTCCCTCGGAGTGGACTACCAGCAGTACTTC | CASSLGVDYQQYF
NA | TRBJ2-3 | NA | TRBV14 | TGTGCCAGCAGCGCCCGTCGACTGGTCAACACAGATACGCAGTATTTT | CASSARRLVNTDTQYF
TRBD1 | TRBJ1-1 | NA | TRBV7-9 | TGTGCCAGCAGCTTAAGACAGGGTAACACTGAAGCTTTCTTT | CASSLRQGNTEAFF
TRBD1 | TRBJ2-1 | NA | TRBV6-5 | TGTGCCAGCCGGGACAGGCCGAATGAGCAGTTCTTC | CASRDRPNEQFF
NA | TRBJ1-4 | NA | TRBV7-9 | TGTGCCAGCAGCCCGCGGGTTCGGGCCGCTAATGAAAAACTGTTTTTT | CASSPRVRAANEKLFF
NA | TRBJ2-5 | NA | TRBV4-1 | TGCGCCAGCAGCCTCGGAGAACAAGAGACCCAGTACTTC | CASSLGEQETQYF
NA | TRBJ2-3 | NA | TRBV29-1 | TGCAGCGTTGTTCCAATCCGGGACTCTCTGGGGGCAGATACGCAGTATTTT | CSVVPIRDSLGADTQYF
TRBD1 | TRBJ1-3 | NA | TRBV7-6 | TGTGCCAGCAGCTTAGGTACAGGGGCTGGAAACACCATATATTTT | CASSLGTGAGNTIYF
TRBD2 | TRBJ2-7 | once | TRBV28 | TGTGCCAGCAGCACTAGCGGGAGGCCGAGTGGCGAGCAGTACTTC | CASSTSGRPSGEQYF
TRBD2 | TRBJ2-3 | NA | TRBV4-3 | TGCGCCAGCAGCCGCCGGGGGGCAGATACGCAGTATTTT | CASSRRGADTQYF
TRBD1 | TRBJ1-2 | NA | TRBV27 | TGTGCCAGCAGTCTATCTAGACAGGGGAACTATGGCTACACCTTC | CASSLSRQGNYGYTF
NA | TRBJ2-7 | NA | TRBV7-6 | TGTGCCAGCAGCTCCCCCCGCGGGTCCGAGCAGTACTTC | CASSSPRGSEQYF
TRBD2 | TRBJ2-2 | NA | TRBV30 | TGTGCCTGGAGTGTAGCGGGGAGGAACACCGGGGAGCTGTTTTTT | CAWSVAGRNTGELFF
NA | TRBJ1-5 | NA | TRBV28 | TGTGCCAGCACTAAAGGGGGTCAGCCCCAGCATTTT | CASTKGGQPQHF
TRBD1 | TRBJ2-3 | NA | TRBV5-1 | TGCGCCAGCAGCTTTGACAGGGGTCAGTATTTT | CASSFDRGQYF